This TCR beta chain stems from a study of blood T cell repertoires in COVID-19. The CDR3 is 14 residues long. V lost 2 bases and J 4 bases, leaving 11 bases between the germline ends. Looked up from germline, CDR1 is MNHEY and CDR2 is SMNVEV (reference sequence). This clone was observed at least ten times. In the authors' workflow: Estimated nucleated cell counts came from reference gene primer amplification. The method was immunoSEQ multiplex PCR; TCRdb's version includes in-frame clones alone and lacks a portion of them. V, J and clone size derive from that table, while D and trimming were established from the DNA sequence. The sample gives 110,000 to 150,000 clones, 80% of which show up once; approximately 5% is in the top ten.

This chain connects TRBV27 to TRBJ1-2; D remains ambiguous. Material: peripheral blood. This TCR derives from a woman between 45 and 60 years old with acute or convalescent COVID-19. CDR3: CASSLNSEGYGYTF. The CDR3 bases are TGTGCCAGCAGTTTAAACAGTGAGGGCTATGGCTACACCTTC.